The 25 T cell receptor beta chains presented below share a single source sample, sequenced in a study of blood T cell repertoires in COVID-19. Sequencing used immunoSEQ multiplex PCR; TCRdb keeps in-frame clones, though not all of them. The table includes about 300,000 clones, 80% to 95% detected once. The sequenced sample consisted of PBMCs or T cells enriched from blood (not recorded which). These receptors came from a woman aged 25 to 39 who had recovered from COVID-19.

The chain has TRBV5-4 and TRBJ2-1, with D unclear. Trimming stripped 0 bases from V and 4 bases from J, with 2 bases between. In germline, CDR1 is SGHNT, CDR2 YYREEE (reference sequence). The CDR3 length is 12 residues. This CDR3 is CASSLVYNEQFF. CDR3 coding DNA: TGTGCCAGCAGCTTGGTATACAATGAGCAGTTCTTC.

V usage is TRBV7-3 and J usage is TRBJ2-7; 8 bases align to TRBD1. The CDR3 length is 13 residues. V trimming: 3 bases; J trimming: 5 bases; junction bases outside the gene matches: 3. The germline V gene encodes CDR1 SGHTA and CDR2 FQGTGA. DNA of the CDR3: TGTGCCAGCAGCTTGGACAGGGCGAACGAGCAGTACTTC. Translating gives CASSLDRANEQYF.

J is TRBJ2-2 and V is TRBV28; 8 nucleotides align to TRBD2. The CDR3 runs to 23 residues. V gave up 2 bases and J gave up 0 bases; unmatched junction bases: 23. CDR1 MDHEN and CDR2 SYDVKM come from the germline V gene. The CDR3: CASSLTARILAAMGASNTGELFF. The DNA of the CDR3 is TGTGCCAGCAGTTTAACGGCAAGAATACTAGCGGCTATGGGGGCCTCGAACACCGGGGAGCTGTTTTTT.

In this sample, this clone turned up a few times. The J gene is TRBJ2-1, the V gene TRBV4-1, with a weak D call TRBD2 (5 bases). Trimming took off 0 bases at V and 4 bases at J, with 7 bases between the two ends. The germline V gene encodes CDR1 MGHRA and CDR2 YSYEKL. This CDR3 comprises 14 residues. The CDR3 region is CASSQDTRYNEQFF. The DNA for the CDR3 is TGCGCCAGCAGCCAAGATACTAGGTACAATGAGCAGTTCTTC.

The chain recombines TRBV28 with TRBJ1-5; no clear D gene. Per the germline V gene, CDR1 is MDHEN and CDR2 is SYDVKM. With 1 base removed from V and 7 bases from J, the gap between germline ends came to 11 bases. There are 14 residues in the CDR3. For the CDR3, the DNA is TGTGCCAGCAGTTTATTTTCCGAAAGCCAGCCCCAGCATTTT. Its protein is CASSLFSESQPQHF.

This clone was observed a few times. The chain has TRBV21-1 and TRBJ1-2; the listed D gene, TRBD1, was not tested against the DNA. TRBV21-1 is assigned pseudogene status. This CDR3 comprises 17 residues. CDR3 region: CASRPKVSEGAEYGYTF. CDR3 coding DNA: TGTGCCAGCAGGCCAAAGGTGTCTGAGGGGGCGGAGTATGGCTACACCTTC.

The chain links TRBV9 to TRBJ2-2; a weak D match, TRBD2 (6 bases). Germline CDR1 SGDLS, CDR2 YYNGEE. V was trimmed by 2 bases and J by 5 bases, leaving 13 bases between them. CDR3 size: 15 residues. CDR3 sequence (DNA): TGTGCCAGCAGCGTTACGGGAGAGAAAACCGGGGAGCTGTTTTTT. As protein: CASSVTGEKTGELFF.

This chain links TRBV2 with TRBJ2-7; TRBD1 agrees at 7 bases. In germline, CDR1 is SNHLY, CDR2 FYNNEI. This CDR3 region has 13 residues. The J segment lost 6 bases and the V segment lost 4 bases, leaving 6 bases of the junction unmatched. In DNA form, the CDR3 reads TGTGCCAGCAGTGCCAGGGGGTCCGTCGAGCAGTACTTC. Its translation is CASSARGSVEQYF.

V usage is TRBV6-5 and J usage is TRBJ2-3; 11 bases agree with TRBD2. Germline V lookup: CDR1 MNHEY, CDR2 SVGAGI. This CDR3 has 14 amino acids. J lost 7 bases, V lost 4 bases, and 4 bases had no gene match. CDR3 region: CASSSTSGRNTQYF. As DNA, the CDR3 is TGTGCCAGCAGTTCAACTAGCGGGAGAAATACGCAGTATTTT.

The chain combines TRBV7-3 with TRBJ2-1; 8 bases fit TRBD2. Trimming at V came to 1 base and at J to 7 bases, leaving 9 bases not matched to a gene. CDR1 and CDR2 from the germline V gene are SGHTA and FQGTGA. The CDR3 totals 16 residues. Here the CDR3 reads CASSLSGTRVSNEQFF. CDR3 in DNA: TGTGCCAGCAGCTTAAGTGGGACTAGGGTTAGTAATGAGCAGTTCTTC.

The rearrangement joins TRBV9 to TRBJ2-3; no clear D gene. The CDR3 length is 14 residues. Germline assignment: CDR1 SGDLS and CDR2 YYNGEE. Trimming pared 0 bases from V and 0 bases from J, leaving 5 bases between. The CDR3 sequence is CASSVVSSTDTQYF. In DNA form, the CDR3 reads TGTGCCAGCAGCGTAGTTAGTAGCACAGATACGCAGTATTTT.

With respect to this clone: The same CDR3 is also encoded by other DNA sequences in this sample. This rearrangement joins TRBV18 to TRBJ2-5; TRBD2 matches at 9 bases. Germline-derived CDR1 and CDR2 are KGHSH and LQKENI. Trimming took 1 base from V and 0 from J; bases not matched to a gene: 0. The CDR3 consists of 15 residues. For the CDR3, the DNA is TGTGCCAGCTCACCACTAGCGGGAGACCAAGAGACCCAGTACTTC. Translation: CASSPLAGDQETQYF.

The V and J genes are TRBV7-2 and TRBJ1-6; 9 bases map to TRBD1. The germline gives CDR1 SGHTA, CDR2 FQGNSA. V lost 5 bases, J lost 10 bases, and 6 bases stayed unmatched. The CDR3 has 14 amino acids. The CDR3 here is CASSPGQGQSPLHF. DNA for the CDR3: TGTGCCAGCAGCCCGGGACAGGGTCAGTCACCCCTCCACTTT.

This chain joins TRBV6-5 and TRBJ2-7; D remains unclear. Trimming shortened V by 5 bases and J by 3 bases, and 8 bases separated the two germline ends. Germline assignment: CDR1 MNHEY and CDR2 SVGAGI. The CDR3 is made up of 12 amino acids. DNA for the CDR3: TGTGCCAGCAGTAACGGAGTCTACGAGCAGTACTTC. Translated: CASSNGVYEQYF.

The chain carries TRBV28 and TRBJ2-7; tentatively, D is TRBD1 (7 bases). V lost 7 bases to trimming and J lost 2 bases, with 18 bases between them. The CDR3 runs to 15 residues. The germline gives CDR1 MDHEN, CDR2 SYDVKM. The CDR3 loop is CASIEARGEAYEQYF. Written as DNA, the CDR3 is TGTGCCAGCATCGAGGCCAGGGGGGAAGCCTACGAGCAGTACTTC. The whole variable domain, filled in from reference TRBV28 and TRBJ2-7, reads DVKVTQSSRYLVKRTGEKVFLECVQDMDHENMFWYRQDPGLGLRLIYFSYDVKMKEKGDIPEGYSVSREKKERFSLILESASTNQTSMYLCASIEARGEAYEQYFGPGTRLTVT.

The gene calls are TRBV9 and TRBJ2-3, with TRBD2 identical over 9 bases. Losses at the gene ends were 2 bases for V and 0 bases for J; bases not matched to a gene: 4. The CDR3 sequence is 16 residues long. CDR1 and CDR2 (germline): SGDLS, YYNGEE. CDR3 nucleotide sequence: TGTGCCAGCAGCGTTGGACTAGCGAAAAGCACAGATACGCAGTATTTT. Protein product: CASSVGLAKSTDTQYF.

The chain combines TRBV19 with TRBJ2-7; 11 bases are shared with TRBD1. The CDR3 is 14 residues long. Germline V CDR1 and CDR2: LNHDA, SQIVND (reference sequence). Germline trimming cut 6 bases from V and 6 bases from J; bases unmatched to any gene: 7. This chain's CDR3 is CASSSTGTGGEQYF. The CDR3 DNA is TGTGCCAGTAGCTCTACCGGGACAGGGGGCGAGCAGTACTTC.

This chain connects TRBV5-4 to TRBJ2-1, with D possibly matching TRBD2 (7 bases). Germline values: CDR1 SGHNT, CDR2 YYREEE (reference sequence). This CDR3 contains 16 residues. The ends were cut back, 0 bases at V and 8 bases at J, with 18 bases in the middle. DNA of the CDR3: TGTGCCAGCAGCTTGGCCGAGTTTCAGGGGAGGGATGAGCAGTTCTTC. This sequence encodes CASSLAEFQGRDEQFF.

The chain uses TRBV18 and TRBJ1-4, with TRBD1 matching over 11 bases. Germline loops: CDR1 KGHSH, CDR2 LQKENI. The CDR3 is made up of 18 amino acids. The V and J ends lost 6 bases and 7 bases, in that order; junction bases with no gene match: 16. As DNA, the CDR3 is TGTGCCAGCTCCCCTAAAATCGGACAGGGGGCAGAAGGTGAAAAACTGTTTTTT. Translated, it gives CASSPKIGQGAEGEKLFF. Supplemented by reference TRBV18 and TRBJ1-4, the full variable domain reads NAGVMQNPRHLVRRRGQEARLRCSPMKGHSHVYWYRQLPEEGLKFMVYLQKENIIDESGMPKERFSAEFPKEGPSILRIQQVVRGDSAAYFCASSPKIGQGAEGEKLFFGSGTQLSVL.

The J gene is TRBJ1-1, the V gene TRBV27; D is unclear. The CDR3 is made up of 13 amino acids. Trimming left V 2 bases short and J 5 bases short, with 9 bases between. Germline V CDR1 and CDR2: MNHEY, SMNVEV (reference sequence). The CDR3 sequence is CASSLTSGTEAFF. In DNA form, the CDR3 reads TGTGCCAGCAGTTTAACCTCGGGGACTGAAGCTTTCTTT.

V and J are TRBV18 and TRBJ2-7, with D possibly matching TRBD1 (6 bases). Trimming took 4 bases from V and 5 from J, leaving 12 bases between them. The CDR3 extends over 13 amino acids. Per germline, CDR1 KGHSH and CDR2 LQKENI. CDR3 sequence: CASSQTQGNEQYF. The CDR3 bases are TGTGCCAGCTCACAGACTCAGGGGAACGAGCAGTACTTC.

The chain recombines TRBV27 with TRBJ2-1; D is possibly TRBD2 (7 bases). The CDR3 length is 14 residues. Trimming removed 2 bases from V and 7 bases from J, with 12 bases in between. Per the germline V gene, CDR1 is MNHEY and CDR2 is SMNVEV (reference sequence). The CDR3 reads CASSLERGGNEQFF. DNA for the CDR3: TGTGCCAGCAGTTTAGAAAGGGGGGGGAATGAGCAGTTCTTC.

The V call is TRBV6-6, the J call TRBJ2-7; 7 bases align to TRBD2. This CDR3 is 17 amino acids long. V was pared by 5 bases and J by 0 bases, with 13 bases of the junction left unmatched. Germline CDR1 reads MNHNY; CDR2 reads SVGAGI (reference sequence). The CDR3 region has the DNA TGTGCCAGCAGTCCCTTTGCGGCTAGCGGAAGCTCCTACGAGCAGTACTTC. This gives the protein CASSPFAASGSSYEQYF.

V and J are TRBV5-1 and TRBJ1-1; D remains unclear. V lost 2 bases and J lost 1, with 9 bases in between. Looked up from germline, CDR1 is SGHRS and CDR2 is YFSETQ. The CDR3 extends over 14 amino acids. CDR3 sequence (DNA): TGCGCCAGCAGCTTAGAGGTCCCGAACACTGAAGCTTTCTTT. Its translation is CASSLEVPNTEAFF.

The rearrangement links TRBV9 to TRBJ1-6; 7 nucleotides match TRBD1. The CDR3 is 15 residues long. The V gene end was trimmed by 3 bases and the J gene end by 4 bases; junction bases not matched to a gene: 4. CDR1 is SGDLS and CDR2 is YYNGEE in the germline V gene. In DNA, the CDR3 is TGTGCCAGCAGCGGCAGACAGGGATATAATTCACCCCTCCACTTT. Protein sequence: CASSGRQGYNSPLHF.